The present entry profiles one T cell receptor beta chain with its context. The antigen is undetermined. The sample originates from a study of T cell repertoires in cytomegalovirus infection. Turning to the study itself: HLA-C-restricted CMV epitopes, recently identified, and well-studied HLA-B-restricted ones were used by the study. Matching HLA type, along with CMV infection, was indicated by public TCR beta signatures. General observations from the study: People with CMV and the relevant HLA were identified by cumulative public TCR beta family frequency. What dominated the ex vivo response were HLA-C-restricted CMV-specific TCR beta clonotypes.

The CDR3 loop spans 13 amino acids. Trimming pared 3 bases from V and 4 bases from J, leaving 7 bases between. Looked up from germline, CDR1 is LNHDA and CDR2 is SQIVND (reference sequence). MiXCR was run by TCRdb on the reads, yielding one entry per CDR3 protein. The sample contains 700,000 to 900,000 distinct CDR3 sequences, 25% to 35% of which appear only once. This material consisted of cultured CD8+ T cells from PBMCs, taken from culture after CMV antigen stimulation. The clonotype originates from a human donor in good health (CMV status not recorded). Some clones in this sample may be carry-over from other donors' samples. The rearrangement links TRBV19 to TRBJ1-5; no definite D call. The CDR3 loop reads CASSISLNQPQHF. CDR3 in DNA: TGTGCCAGTAGTATCTCCCTAAATCAGCCCCAGCATTTT.